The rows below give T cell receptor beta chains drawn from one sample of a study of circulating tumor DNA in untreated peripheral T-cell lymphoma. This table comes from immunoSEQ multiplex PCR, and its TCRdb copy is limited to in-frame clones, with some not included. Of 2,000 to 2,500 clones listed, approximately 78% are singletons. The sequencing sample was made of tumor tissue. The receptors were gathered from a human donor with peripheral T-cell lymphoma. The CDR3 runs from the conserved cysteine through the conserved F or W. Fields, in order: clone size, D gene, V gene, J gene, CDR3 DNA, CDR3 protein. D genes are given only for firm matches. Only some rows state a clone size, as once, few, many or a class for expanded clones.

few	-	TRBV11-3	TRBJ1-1	TGTGCCAGCAGCTTGGTTCAGTCTGTGAACACTGAAGCTTTCTTT	CASSLVQSVNTEAFF
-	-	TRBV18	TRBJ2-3	TGTGCCAGCTCACCACCAGGGACCCGGAGGACAGATACGCAGTATTTT	CASSPPGTRRTDTQYF
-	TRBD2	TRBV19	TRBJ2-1	TGTGCCAGTAGTACCCCGGGACTAGGCTACAATGAGCAGTTCTTC	CASSTPGLGYNEQFF
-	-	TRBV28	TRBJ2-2	TGTGCCAGCAGTTTATTTCCAGGGATCGCGAACACCGGGGAGCTGTTTTTT	CASSLFPGIANTGELFF
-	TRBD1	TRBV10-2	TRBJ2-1	TGCGCCAGCAGTACTGACAGGGCTCTCGTAGGATCGGGGTTGGATGAGCAGTTCTTC	CASSTDRALVGSGLDEQFF
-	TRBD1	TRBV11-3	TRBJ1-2	TGTGCCAGCAGCAAGCAGGGGGGACATAACTATGGCTACACCTTC	CASSKQGGHNYGYTF
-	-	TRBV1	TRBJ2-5	TGCACCAGCAGCCAAGAAGGGATCCAAGAGACCCAGTACTTC	CTSSQEGIQETQYF
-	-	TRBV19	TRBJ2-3	TGTGCCAGTAGGAGCGGAGAGGGGTCAGATACGCAGTATTTT	CASRSGEGSDTQYF
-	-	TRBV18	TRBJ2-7	TGTGCCAGCTCACCACCGCAGGGCAGGGGCGACGAGCAGTACTTC	CASSPPQGRGDEQYF
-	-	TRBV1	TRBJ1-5	TGCGCCAGCAGCCTGGACCCCGGGGCGGCCCAGCATTTT	CASSLDPGAAQHF
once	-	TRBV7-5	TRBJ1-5	TGTGCCAGCAGCCCAGCGGGGGGCCCTCAGCCCCAGCATTTT	CASSPAGGPQPQHF
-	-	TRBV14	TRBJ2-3	TGTGCCAGCAGCCTACAGGGATACGAGTACACAGATACGCAGTATTTT	CASSLQGYEYTDTQYF
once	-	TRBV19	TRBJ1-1	TGTGCCAGTAGTAAGAGGGCAGGGCGGAACACTGAAGCTTTCTTT	CASSKRAGRNTEAFF
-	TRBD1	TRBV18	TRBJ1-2	TGTGCCAGCTCACCACCGTCCGGACAGGGCTATGGCTACACCTTC	CASSPPSGQGYGYTF
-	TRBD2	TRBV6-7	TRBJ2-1	TGTGCCATTTCGGGAGGCGGGAATGAGCAGTTCTTC	CAISGGGNEQFF
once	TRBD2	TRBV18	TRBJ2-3	TGTGCCAGCTCACCAACCGGGGGGGCCATGAATACGCAGTATTTT	CASSPTGGAMNTQYF
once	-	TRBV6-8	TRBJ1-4	TGTGCCAGCAGTTACTCGACTTACAGGGCACCTAATGAAAAACTGTTTTTT	CASSYSTYRAPNEKLFF
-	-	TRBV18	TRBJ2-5	TGTGCCAGCTCACCCGAACAGGGCTTCGGGGAGACCCAGTACTTC	CASSPEQGFGETQYF
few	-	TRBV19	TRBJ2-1	TGTGCCAGTAGTGCGGGACTTCGGTTAGAGCAGTTCTTC	CASSAGLRLEQFF
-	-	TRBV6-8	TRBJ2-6	TGTGCCAGCAGTTACACTACAGGGACTGGGGCCAACGTCCTGACTTTC	CASSYTTGTGANVLTF
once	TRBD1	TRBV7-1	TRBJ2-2	TGTGCCAGCAGCTTAGACAGGGCAACCGGGGAGCTGTTTTTT	CASSLDRATGELFF
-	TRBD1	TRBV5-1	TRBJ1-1	TGCGCCAGCAGCCAAGGGGGCGGGTACACTGAAGCTTTCTTT	CASSQGGGYTEAFF